These T cell receptor beta chains were read from a single sample in a study of T-cell memory formation after mild COVID-19. TCRdb re-analysed the 5' RACE reads in MiXCR, keeping a single row per CDR3 protein. Of under 450,000 distinct CDR3 sequences in the sample, roughly an eighth are singletons; the top ten hold roughly 22%. Material for sequencing was PBMCs or a T cell subset sorted from them (not recorded which). The receptors here all came from a man younger than 35 who had mild COVID-19 (a few samples of this study predate the infection). Cell type and time point are not known. The CDR3 runs from the conserved cysteine through the conserved F or W. Fields, in order: V gene, J gene, clone size, D gene, CDR3 DNA, CDR3 protein. A D gene is named only where the DNA matches it firmly. The size entry is marked missing in some rows and otherwise reads once, few, many or a size class.

TRBV5-1,TRBJ1-1,many,-,TGCGCCAGCAGCTCCCGCCCCAACACTGAAGCTTTCTTT,CASSSRPNTEAFF
TRBV29-1,TRBJ2-3,few,-,TGCAGCGTTGAAACTCCCCGCAGGGTCGCAGATACGCAGTATTTT,CSVETPRRVADTQYF
TRBV7-6,TRBJ2-5,-,-,TGTGCCAGCAGCGCCCGCTTAGGTAGTGGGGAGACCCAGTACTTC,CASSARLGSGETQYF
TRBV7-6,TRBJ2-1,-,-,TGTGCCAGCAGCTTAGGTCGAGGGGATGAGCAGTTCTTC,CASSLGRGDEQFF
TRBV7-3,TRBJ1-2,-,TRBD1,TGTGCCAGCAGCTTAGACAGGGATGCTGGCTACACCTTC,CASSLDRDAGYTF
TRBV2,TRBJ2-7,-,-,TGTGCCCCCTGCCCTGATCGAGCCTACGAGCAGTACTTC,CAPCPDRAYEQYF
TRBV27,TRBJ2-3,-,-,TGTGCCAGCAGGTCCGGGGGCACAGATACGCAGTATTTT,CASRSGGTDTQYF
TRBV7-6,TRBJ1-2,-,-,TGTGCCAGCAGCGTTTTTACAAGAGGCGGCTACACCTTC,CASSVFTRGGYTF
TRBV5-5,TRBJ1-4,few,-,TGTGCCAGCAGCTCGAGAGATTATAATGAAAAACTGTTTTTT,CASSSRDYNEKLFF
TRBV6-1,TRBJ1-1,few,-,TGTGCCAGCAGAAAAGACAGGCTTGCTTTCTTT,CASRKDRLAFF
TRBV7-2,TRBJ1-1,-,-,TGTGCCAGCAGCGTCCCTATGAAAGGTCGTTCCATGAACACTGAAGCTTTCTTT,CASSVPMKGRSMNTEAFF
TRBV15,TRBJ2-5,-,-,TGTGCCACCAAGCGTGGAGGGGGCAGGCAAGAGACCCAGTACTTC,CATKRGGGRQETQYF
TRBV9,TRBJ2-3,few,-,TGTGCCAGCAGCGTAGCGGCAGGGGTGGCGACAGATACGCAGTATTTT,CASSVAAGVATDTQYF
TRBV29-1,TRBJ2-7,-,TRBD1,TGCAGCGTTGCCAGGGGGAGAGCGGACTACGAGCAGTACTTC,CSVARGRADYEQYF
TRBV7-9,TRBJ1-5,few,-,TGTGCCAGCAGCACACGTGGGACCAATCAGCCCCAGCATTTT,CASSTRGTNQPQHF
TRBV6-1,TRBJ2-1,few,TRBD2,TGTGCCAGCAGTGAGGCTAGCGGGGGGAATGAGCAGTTCTTC,CASSEASGGNEQFF